This TCR beta chain was retrieved from a study of cytomegalovirus exposure and HLA in healthy donors. Overall study results and limits: The study flagged fewer than 200 TCR beta chains as cytomegalovirus-associated.

Measured with immunoSEQ multiplex PCR; TCRdb has only the in-frame clones, and not every one. This table holds roughly 310,000 clones, approximately 91% found once. The CDR3 has 13 amino acids. Trimming cost V 4 bases and J 8 bases, with 12 bases left between them. Germline values: CDR1 SGHVS, CDR2 FNYEAQ. Details on this clone: Its matching antigen is unknown.

This chain uses TRBV7-6 with TRBJ2-1; D is unclear. The origin of this receptor is a man aged 25-45 years in good health and CMV-seronegative. Sequencing was done on a sample of PBMCs. The CDR3 protein is CASSSRTLDEQFF. The CDR3 DNA is TGTGCCAGCAGCTCCCGAACTCTAGATGAGCAGTTCTTC.